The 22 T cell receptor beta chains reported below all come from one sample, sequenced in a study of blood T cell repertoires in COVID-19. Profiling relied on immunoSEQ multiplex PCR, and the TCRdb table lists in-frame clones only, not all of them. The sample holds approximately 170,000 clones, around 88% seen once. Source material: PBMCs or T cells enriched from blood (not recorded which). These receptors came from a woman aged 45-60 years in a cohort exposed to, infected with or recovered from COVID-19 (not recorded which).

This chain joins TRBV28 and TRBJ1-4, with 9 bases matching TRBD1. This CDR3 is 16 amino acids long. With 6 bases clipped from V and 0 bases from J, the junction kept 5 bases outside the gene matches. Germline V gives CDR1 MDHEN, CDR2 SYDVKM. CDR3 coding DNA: TGTGCCAGCAGCCAGACAGGGGGTGCAACTAATGAAAAACTGTTTTTT. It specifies CASSQTGGATNEKLFF.

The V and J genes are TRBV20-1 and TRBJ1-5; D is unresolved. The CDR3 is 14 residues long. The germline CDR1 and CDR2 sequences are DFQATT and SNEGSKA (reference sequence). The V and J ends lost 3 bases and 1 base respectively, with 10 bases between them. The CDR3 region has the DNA TGCAGTGCTAGTGCCGCGGAAAGCAATCAGCCCCAGCATTTT. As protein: CSASAAESNQPQHF.

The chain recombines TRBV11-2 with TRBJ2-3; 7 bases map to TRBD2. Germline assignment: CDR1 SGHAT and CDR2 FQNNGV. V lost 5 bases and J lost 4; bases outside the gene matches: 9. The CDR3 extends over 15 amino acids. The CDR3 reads CASSPQAGRPDTQYF. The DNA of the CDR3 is TGTGCCAGCAGCCCGCAAGCGGGGCGCCCAGATACGCAGTATTTT.

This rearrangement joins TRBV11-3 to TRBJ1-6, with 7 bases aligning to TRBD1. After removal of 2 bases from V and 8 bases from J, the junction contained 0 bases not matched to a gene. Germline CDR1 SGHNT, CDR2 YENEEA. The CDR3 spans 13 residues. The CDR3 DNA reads TGTGCCAGCAGCTTAACAGGGGATTCACCCCTCCACTTT. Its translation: CASSLTGDSPLHF.

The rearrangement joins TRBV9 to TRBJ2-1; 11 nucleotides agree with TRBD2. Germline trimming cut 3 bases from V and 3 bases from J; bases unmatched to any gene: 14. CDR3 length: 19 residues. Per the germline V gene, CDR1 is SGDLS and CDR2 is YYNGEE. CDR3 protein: CASSGPSKGLAGDYNEQFF. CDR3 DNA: TGTGCCAGCAGCGGCCCCTCGAAAGGACTAGCGGGTGACTACAATGAGCAGTTCTTC.

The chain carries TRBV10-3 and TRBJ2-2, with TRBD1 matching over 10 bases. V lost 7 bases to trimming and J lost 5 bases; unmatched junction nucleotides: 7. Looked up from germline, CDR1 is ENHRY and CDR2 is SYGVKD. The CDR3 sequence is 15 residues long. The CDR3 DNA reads TGTGCCATCAACGACAGGGGGCGAGAAACCGGGGAGCTGTTTTTT. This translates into CAINDRGRETGELFF.

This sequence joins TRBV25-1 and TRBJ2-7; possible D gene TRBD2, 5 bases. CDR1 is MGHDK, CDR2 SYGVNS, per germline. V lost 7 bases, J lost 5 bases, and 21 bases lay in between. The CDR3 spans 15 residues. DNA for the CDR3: TGTGCCAGCACTTCTTCTCGGGGAACAGACCACGAGCAGTACTTC. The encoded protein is CASTSSRGTDHEQYF.

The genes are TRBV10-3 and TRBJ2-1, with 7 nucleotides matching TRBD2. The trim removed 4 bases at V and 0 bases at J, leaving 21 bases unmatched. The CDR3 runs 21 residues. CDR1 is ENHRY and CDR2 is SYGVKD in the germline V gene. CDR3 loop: CAISGLLAWGEGPSSYNEQFF. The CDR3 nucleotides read TGTGCCATCAGTGGATTACTAGCGTGGGGGGAGGGCCCGAGCTCCTACAATGAGCAGTTCTTC.

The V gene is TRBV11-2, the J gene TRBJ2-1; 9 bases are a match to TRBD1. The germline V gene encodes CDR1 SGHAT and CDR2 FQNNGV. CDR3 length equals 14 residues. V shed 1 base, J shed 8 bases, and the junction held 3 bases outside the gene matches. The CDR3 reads CASSLAGTGHEQFF. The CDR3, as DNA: TGTGCCAGCAGCTTAGCTGGGACAGGGCATGAGCAGTTCTTC. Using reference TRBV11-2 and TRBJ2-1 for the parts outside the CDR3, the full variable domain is EAGVAQSPRYKIIEKRQSVAFWCNPISGHATLYWYQQILGQGPKLLIQFQNNGVVDDSQLPKDRFSAERLKGVDSTLKIQPAKLEDSAVYLCASSLAGTGHEQFFGPGTRLTVL.

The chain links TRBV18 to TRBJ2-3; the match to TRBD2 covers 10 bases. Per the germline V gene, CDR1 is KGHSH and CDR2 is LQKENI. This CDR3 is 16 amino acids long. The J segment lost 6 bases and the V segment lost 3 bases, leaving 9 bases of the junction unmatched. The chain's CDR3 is CASSPGSGGALDTQYF. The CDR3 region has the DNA TGTGCCAGCTCACCGGGGAGCGGGGGGGCCTTGGATACGCAGTATTTT.

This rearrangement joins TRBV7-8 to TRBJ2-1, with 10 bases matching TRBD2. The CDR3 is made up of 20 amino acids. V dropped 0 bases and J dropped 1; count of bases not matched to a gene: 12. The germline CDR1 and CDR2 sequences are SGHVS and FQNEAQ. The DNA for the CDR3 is TGTGCCAGCAGCTTAGCCCCTCTTTATCTAGCGGGGGATTCCTACAATGAGCAGTTCTTC. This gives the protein CASSLAPLYLAGDSYNEQFF.

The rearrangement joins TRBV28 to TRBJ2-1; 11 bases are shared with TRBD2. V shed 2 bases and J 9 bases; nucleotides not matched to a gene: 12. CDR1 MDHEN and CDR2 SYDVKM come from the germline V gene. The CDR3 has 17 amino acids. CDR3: CASSLLGTSGVRSEQFF. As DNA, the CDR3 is TGTGCCAGCAGTTTACTCGGGACTAGCGGCGTTAGAAGTGAGCAGTTCTTC. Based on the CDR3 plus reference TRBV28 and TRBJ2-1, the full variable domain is DVKVTQSSRYLVKRTGEKVFLECVQDMDHENMFWYRQDPGLGLRLIYFSYDVKMKEKGDIPEGYSVSREKKERFSLILESASTNQTSMYLCASSLLGTSGVRSEQFFGPGTRLTVL.

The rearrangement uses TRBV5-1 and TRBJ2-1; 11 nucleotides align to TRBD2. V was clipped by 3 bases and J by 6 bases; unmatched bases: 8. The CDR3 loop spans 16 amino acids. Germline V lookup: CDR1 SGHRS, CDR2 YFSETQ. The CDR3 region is CASSSVAGGPFNEQFF. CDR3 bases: TGCGCCAGCAGCTCAGTAGCGGGAGGGCCGTTCAATGAGCAGTTCTTC.

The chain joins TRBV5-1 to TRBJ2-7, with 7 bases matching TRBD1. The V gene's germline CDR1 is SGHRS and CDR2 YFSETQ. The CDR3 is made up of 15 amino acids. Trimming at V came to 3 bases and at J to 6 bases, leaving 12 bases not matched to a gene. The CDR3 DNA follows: TGCGCCAGCAGCTCCGAGACAGGGAGAGAGCGCGAGCAGTACTTC. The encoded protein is CASSSETGREREQYF.

The CDR3 sequence is CSVSVGGAVGEQYF. The CDR3 DNA follows: TGCAGCGTTTCGGTGGGGGGGGCGGTCGGCGAGCAGTACTTC. The chain is built from TRBV29-1 and TRBJ2-7, with D possibly matching TRBD2 (7 bases). Germline V lookup: CDR1 SQVTM, CDR2 ANQGSEA. V was trimmed by 5 bases and J by 6 bases, leaving 20 bases between them. There are 14 residues in the CDR3.

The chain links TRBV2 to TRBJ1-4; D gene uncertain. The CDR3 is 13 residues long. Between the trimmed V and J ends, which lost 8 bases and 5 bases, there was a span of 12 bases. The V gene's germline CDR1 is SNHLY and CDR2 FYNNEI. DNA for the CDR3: TGTGCCAGCGGGCAATACCGAAATGAAAAACTGTTTTTT. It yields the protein CASGQYRNEKLFF.

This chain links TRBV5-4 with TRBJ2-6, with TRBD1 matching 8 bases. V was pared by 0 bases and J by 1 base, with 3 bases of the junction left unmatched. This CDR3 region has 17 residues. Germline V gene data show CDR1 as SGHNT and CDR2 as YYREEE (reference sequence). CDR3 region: CASSLGRGRSGANVLTF. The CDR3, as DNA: TGTGCCAGCAGCTTGGGCAGGGGGCGTTCTGGGGCCAACGTCCTGACTTTC.

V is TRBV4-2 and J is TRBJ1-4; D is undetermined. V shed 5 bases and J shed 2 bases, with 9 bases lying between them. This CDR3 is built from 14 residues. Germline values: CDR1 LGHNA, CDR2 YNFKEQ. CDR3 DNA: TGTGCCAGCAGCGGAGGGAGTACTAATGAAAAACTGTTTTTT. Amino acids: CASSGGSTNEKLFF.

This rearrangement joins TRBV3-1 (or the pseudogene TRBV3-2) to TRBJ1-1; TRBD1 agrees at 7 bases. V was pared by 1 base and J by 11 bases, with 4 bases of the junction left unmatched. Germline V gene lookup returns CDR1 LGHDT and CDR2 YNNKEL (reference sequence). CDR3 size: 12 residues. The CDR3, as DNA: TGTGCCAGCAGCCAAGGACAGGGTTGGGCTTTCTTT. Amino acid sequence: CASSQGQGWAFF.

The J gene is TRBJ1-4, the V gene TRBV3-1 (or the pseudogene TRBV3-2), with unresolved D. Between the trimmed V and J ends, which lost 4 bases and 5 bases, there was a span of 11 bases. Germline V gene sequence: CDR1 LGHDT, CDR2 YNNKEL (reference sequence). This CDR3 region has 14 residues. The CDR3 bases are TGTGCCAGCAGCCGGGAGGCCTTCAATGAAAAACTGTTTTTT. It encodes CASSREAFNEKLFF.

CDR3 sequence: CASKRAGANTGELFF. The CDR3 DNA reads TGTGCCAGTAAACGGGCGGGGGCGAACACCGGGGAGCTGTTTTTT. This chain uses TRBV19 with TRBJ2-2, with TRBD2 matching 7 bases. The CDR3 spans 15 residues. J gave up 0 bases and V 7 bases, and 5 bases lay outside the gene matches. Germline V gene data show CDR1 as LNHDA and CDR2 as SQIVND (reference sequence).

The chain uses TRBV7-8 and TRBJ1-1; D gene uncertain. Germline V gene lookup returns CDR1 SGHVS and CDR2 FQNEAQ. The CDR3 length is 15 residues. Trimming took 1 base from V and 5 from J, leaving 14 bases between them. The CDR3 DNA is TGTGCCAGCAGCTTAGAACTAGGGTTTGGTACTGAAGCTTTCTTT. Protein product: CASSLELGFGTEAFF.